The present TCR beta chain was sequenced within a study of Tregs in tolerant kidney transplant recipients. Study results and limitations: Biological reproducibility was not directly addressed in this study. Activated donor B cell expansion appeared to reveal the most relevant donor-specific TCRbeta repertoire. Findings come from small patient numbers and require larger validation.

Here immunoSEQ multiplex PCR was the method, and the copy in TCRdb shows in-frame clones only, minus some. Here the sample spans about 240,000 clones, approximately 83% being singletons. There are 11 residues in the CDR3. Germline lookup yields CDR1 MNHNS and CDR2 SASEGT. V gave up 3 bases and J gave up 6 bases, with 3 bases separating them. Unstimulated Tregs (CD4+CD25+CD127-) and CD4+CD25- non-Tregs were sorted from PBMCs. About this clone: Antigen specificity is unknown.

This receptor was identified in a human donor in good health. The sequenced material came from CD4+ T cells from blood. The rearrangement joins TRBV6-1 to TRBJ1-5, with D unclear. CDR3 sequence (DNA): TGTGCCAGCAGTGATAGTCAGCCCCAGCATTTT. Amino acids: CASSDSQPQHF.